Listed below are T cell receptor beta chains from one sample, sequenced in a study of blood T cell repertoires in COVID-19. Some clones are missing from TCRdb's copy, which holds only in-frame ones; the method was immunoSEQ multiplex PCR. The sample comprises roughly 74,000 clones, 84% of which are singletons, and 36% rests with the top ten. Sequenced sample: peripheral blood. The receptors here all came from a man in his 70s with acute or convalescent COVID-19. Each CDR3 is given with its conserved first and last residue. A D gene is named only where the DNA matches it firmly.

TRBJ2-1 | TRBD2 | TRBV7-2 | CASSFSGYEQFF
TRBJ1-5 | - | TRBV7-9 | CASSLSGSSNQPQHF
TRBJ1-2 | - | TRBV5-4 | CASSLVGGRGYGYTF
TRBJ2-1 | TRBD2 | TRBV30 | CAWEASGSYEQFF
TRBJ2-1 | TRBD1 | TRBV4-1 | CASSQDPMGTGAYNEQFF
TRBJ2-5 | - | TRBV15 | CATSRDPFSEETQYF
TRBJ2-7 | - | TRBV20-1 | CSASLQGGYEQYF
TRBJ1-4 | - | TRBV4-2 | CASSQGPRGRGEKLFF
TRBJ2-3 | TRBD1 | TRBV10-3 | CAISRQGPSTDTQYF
TRBJ2-5 | TRBD2 | TRBV27 | CASSLLTSGGQTQYF
TRBJ2-7 | - | TRBV7-8 | CASSLFLGGETYEQYF
TRBJ2-7 | - | TRBV7-2 | CASSLTGTTYEQYF
TRBJ1-1 | - | TRBV19 | CASSIPIPNTEAFF
TRBJ2-7 | TRBD1 | TRBV29-1 | CSAGTGGSYEQYF
TRBJ2-2 | TRBD1 | TRBV19 | CASRDRGPSTGELFF
TRBJ1-1 | - | TRBV7-8 | CASSLVSQNTEAFF
TRBJ2-7 | - | TRBV19 | CASKEGTSYEQYF
TRBJ2-5 | TRBD2 | TRBV7-9 | CASSGEAGVETQYF
TRBJ2-7 | - | TRBV3-1/TRBV3-2 | CASSQAQGIPEQYF
TRBJ1-5 | TRBD1 | TRBV2 | CASGLSGGGKPQHF
TRBJ1-2 | - | TRBV7-9 | CASSLLGWQGEDYGYTF
TRBJ1-2 | TRBD1 | TRBV7-9 | CALASETGGGYTF
TRBJ2-2 | - | TRBV2 | CASKGSSTGELFF
TRBJ1-4 | - | TRBV5-1 | CASSLDRGLGEKLFF
TRBJ1-1 | - | TRBV10-3 | CAISESSGSLIWAFF
TRBJ2-7 | TRBD1 | TRBV29-1 | CSASRSGTASYEQYF
TRBJ2-7 | TRBD1 | TRBV5-8 | CASSWALGTGEVYEQYF
TRBJ2-7 | TRBD1 | TRBV6-5 | CASRRDRVLSEQYF
TRBJ1-2 | - | TRBV18 | CASSPPHTGLRSSYTF
TRBJ2-7 | TRBD1 | TRBV28 | CASSLWQGAKREQYF
TRBJ2-1 | - | TRBV19 | CASTLGGLGSNEQFF
TRBJ1-1 | - | TRBV9 | CASSRQVHTEAFF
TRBJ2-4 | TRBD2 | TRBV2 | CASSTSGGTKNIQYF
TRBJ2-2 | TRBD1 | TRBV19 | CASRRGRTGGTGELFF
TRBJ2-7 | - | TRBV11-2 | CASSLQGYEQYF
TRBJ1-1 | - | TRBV4-3 | CASSQDGRGTEAFF
TRBJ2-2 | TRBD2 | TRBV11-3 | CASSPGLGRGDNTGELFF
TRBJ2-3 | - | TRBV28 | CASSFPAGPTTDTQYF
TRBJ2-1 | - | TRBV6-5 | CASSLSGLKYNEQFF
TRBJ1-6 | - | TRBV7-6 | CASSLGQGQYNSPLHF
TRBJ1-5 | - | TRBV2 | CASSEALRNNQPQHF
TRBJ2-2 | - | TRBV3-1/TRBV3-2 | CASSHPLGRGTGELFF
TRBJ2-7 | - | TRBV29-1 | CSVAPTGVEQYF
TRBJ2-5 | TRBD2 | TRBV27 | CASIAGVGGTQYF
TRBJ2-3 | - | TRBV5-1 | CASSSSGETDTQYF
TRBJ2-1 | TRBD2 | TRBV7-9 | CASSLGSGRGLGEQFF
TRBJ2-1 | TRBD2 | TRBV5-1 | CASSSPPGLAKNEQFF
TRBJ1-1 | - | TRBV19 | CASSPQWGGTEAFF
TRBJ2-7 | TRBD1 | TRBV6-1 | CASSDRGQGAGEQYF